This entry is about one TCR beta chain. This clonotype was counted ten times or more. Its antigen remains unidentified. Base quality data are lacking; no much larger clone is found one base away. TCR beta repertoires were profiled from peripheral blood of approximately 13 young patients with multiple sclerosis to demonstrate the VDJtools post-analysis software. The multiple sclerosis patients were children and adolescents ranging in age from roughly 6 to 15 years. Counted from cysteine to phenylalanine, this CDR3 has 15 amino acids. Only the CDR3 DNA stays, 45 bases, in frame from base 1. As encoded in the germline V gene, CDR1 is ENHRY while CDR2 is SYGVKD. Trimming takes 6 bases off V and 5 bases off J; junction bases not matched to a gene: 10. The data originate from a study of post-analysis software for immune sequencing data (dated by TCRdb to between 2014 and 2017). Study-level background: The recorded disease courses included relapsing-remitting, secondary progressive and progressive-relapsing multiple sclerosis, and some patients had no subtype annotation. The patient repertoires were compared against around 11 previously published healthy control repertoires obtained from donors aged about 6 to 28 years. A subset of samples was prepared in parallel using single-end sample barcoding, then pooled and co-amplified after Illumina adapter ligation. Overall results and qualifications from the work: Normalized Chao1 diversity was significantly lower in multiple sclerosis patients than controls, suggesting substantial peripheral T-cell clonal expansion. The control group was slightly older than the multiple sclerosis patient group. Roughly 5 TRBV segments, including TRBV5-6, TRBV5-1 and TRBV20-1, were significantly more frequent in patients than controls. Strong co-clustering of samples prepared in the same batch was shown by direct clustering with F measure, prompting a batch-effect correction.

Preparation of the library involved PCR. These reads were obtained on an Illumina HiSeq 2500. To reduce PCR and sequencing biases, unique molecular identifiers were incorporated into the TCR beta cDNA libraries. Roughly 500,000 cDNA molecules were obtained for every 1 to 10 million input T cells, so each molecule roughly corresponded to one T cell. The patient libraries were prepared and sequenced using the same protocol as the earlier healthy control dataset. Samples belonging to the same batch were prepared together, multiplexed and sequenced on a shared HiSeq lane. As for how the authors treated the data: Raw barcoded reads were processed with MIGEC, and single-read molecular identifier groups were discarded before consensus assembly and CDR3 extraction. VDJtools was used for post-analysis of the clonotype tables, and diversity was normalized by down-sampling every dataset to the size of the smallest sample. To correct batch-related cross-sample contamination, repertoire overlap clustering matched CDR3 amino acid sequences but not nucleotide sequences. TCRdb redid the processing of the public reads, applying fastp at Q25 and MiXCR, and retained in-frame beta chains. CDR3 protein sequences are deduplicated, and each keeps its most common genes and DNA. TCRdb, not the original authors, processed these V and J calls. The sample data list roughly 540,000 distinct CDR3 sequences, and approximately 34% of these were observed just once. The top ten hold 5% to 6% of the sample.

The TCR originated in a girl under 18 with multiple sclerosis. The rearranged chain carries TRBV10-3 and TRBJ1-2; 9 bases in the junction line up with TRBD1. Sequenced sample: blood. This receptor has the CDR3 CAIRDPGTGFYGYTF. The DNA sequence is TGTGCCATCAGAGACCCCGGGACAGGGTTTTATGGCTACACCTTC.